Below, 26 T cell receptor beta chains from the same sample are listed, as sequenced in a study of cytomegalovirus exposure and HLA in healthy donors (dated by TCRdb to about 2017). The library came from the immunoSEQ multiplex PCR assay. A mixture of 60 forward primers for TCR Vbeta segments and 13 reverse primers for TCR Jbeta segments was used in the multiplex PCR. Held by TCRdb, this immuneACCESS table contains in-frame sequences only and omits some clones. Under half of the omission traces to an unresolved V gene where checked; the cause of the rest is unknown. This sample lists roughly 97,000 clones; roughly 72% were detected once. The ten top clones hold around 5% of the sample. The sample taken for sequencing was PBMCs. These receptors all come from a young woman in good health and CMV-seropositive.

In this sample, this clone turned up a few times. The V gene is TRBV10-2, the J gene TRBJ2-6; 8 bases are a match to TRBD1. The CDR3 has 17 residues. J was trimmed by 3 bases and V by 2 bases; bases with no gene match: 6. Germline values: CDR1 WSHSY, CDR2 SAAADI. CDR3 nucleotides: TGCGCCAGCAGTGAGCCGTACAGGGGGTATGGGGCCAACGTCCTGACTTTC. This sequence encodes CASSEPYRGYGANVLTF.

The chain employs TRBV30 and TRBJ2-7; D possibly corresponds to TRBD1 (6 bases). Germline CDR1 GTSNPN, CDR2 SVGIG (reference sequence). This CDR3 is built from 13 residues. The V and J ends lost 2 bases and 4 bases respectively, with 12 bases between them. For the CDR3, the DNA is TGTGCCTGGAGTTCGGACAGCGGATACGAGCAGTACTTC. The encoded protein is CAWSSDSGYEQYF.

The CDR3 DNA follows: TGTGCCAGCAGCTTAGGCCAATTGGAGGGCTACACCTTC. It translates to CASSLGQLEGYTF. V usage is TRBV7-8 and J usage is TRBJ1-2, with no clear D. Trimming shortened V by 1 base and J by 8 bases, and 11 bases separated the two germline ends. The germline gives CDR1 SGHVS, CDR2 FQNEAQ. The CDR3 has 13 amino acids.

This chain joins TRBV7-8 and TRBJ1-1, with 7 bases that match TRBD1. The CDR3 is 13 amino acids. Germline-derived CDR1 and CDR2 are SGHVS and FQNEAQ. V was pared by 5 bases and J by 8 bases, with 8 bases of the junction left unmatched. The CDR3 loop reads CASSRQGETEAFF. Here the CDR3 DNA reads TGTGCCAGCAGCAGACAGGGTGAGACAGAAGCTTTCTTT.

This clone was observed a handful of times. The V gene is TRBV5-1, the J gene TRBJ2-1, with 11 bases identical to TRBD2. The CDR3 runs 15 residues. The V gene's germline CDR1 is SGHRS and CDR2 YFSETQ. V lost 4 bases, J lost 8 bases, and 8 bases stayed unmatched. The CDR3 nucleotides read TGCGCCAGCAGCCCGACGACTAGCGGGAACTATGAGCAGTTCTTC. Its protein is CASSPTTSGNYEQFF.

V and J are TRBV5-4 and TRBJ1-1; maybe TRBD1 (5 bases). The CDR3 contains 19 residues. Deletions cut 1 base from V and 0 bases from J, with 22 bases between. Per the germline V gene, CDR1 is SGHNT and CDR2 is YYREEE (reference sequence). CDR3 coding DNA: TGTGCCAGCAGCTTGAAAGAAGGGGTGGGTTACTTGATGAACACTGAAGCTTTCTTT. Translation gives CASSLKEGVGYLMNTEAFF.

The chain has TRBV10-3 and TRBJ2-5; 7 bases agree with TRBD2. After removal of 9 bases from V and 5 bases from J, the junction contained 15 bases not matched to a gene. Per the germline V gene, CDR1 is ENHRY and CDR2 is SYGVKD. The CDR3 sequence is 15 residues long. Written as DNA, the CDR3 is TGTGCCATTCCTCATTTCTCCGCGGGAGAGGAGACCCAGTACTTC. Protein product: CAIPHFSAGEETQYF.

The chain links TRBV19 to TRBJ1-1; 7 nucleotides agree with TRBD1. The CDR3 consists of 15 residues. Per germline, CDR1 LNHDA and CDR2 SQIVND (reference sequence). The V and J ends lost 7 bases and 1 base, in that order; junction bases with no gene match: 9. The CDR3 region is CASKGQTGTNTEAFF. The DNA of the CDR3 is TGTGCCAGTAAAGGACAGACAGGGACGAACACTGAAGCTTTCTTT. The entire variable domain, with the rest obtained from reference TRBV19 and TRBJ1-1, is as follows: DGGITQSPKYLFRKEGQNVTLSCEQNLNHDAMYWYRQDPGQGLRLIYYSQIVNDFQKGDIAEGYSVSREKKESFPLTVTSAQKNPTAFYLCASKGQTGTNTEAFFGQGTRLTVV.

This clone was observed at least ten times. The V gene is TRBV29-1, the J gene TRBJ2-1, with unresolved D. Germline V CDR1 and CDR2: SQVTM, ANQGSEA. Trimming shortened V by 3 bases and J by 3 bases, and 12 bases separated the two germline ends. The CDR3 extends over 14 amino acids. As DNA, the CDR3 is TGCAGCGTTGATTCTAAGCGTCTCTACAATGAGCAGTTCTTC. It encodes CSVDSKRLYNEQFF.

The rearrangement uses TRBV5-4 and TRBJ1-2; 9 nucleotides match TRBD1. Germline CDR1 SGHNT, CDR2 YYREEE (reference sequence). CDR3 length equals 14 residues. Unmatched junction bases numbered 4, after V lost 1 base and J lost 6 bases. Here the CDR3 DNA reads TGTGCCAGCAGCTTGTGGCGGGACAGGGATGGCTACACCTTC. It yields the protein CASSLWRDRDGYTF.

This chain joins TRBV28 and TRBJ1-4; the D is unclear. CDR1 is MDHEN and CDR2 is SYDVKM in the germline V gene. The CDR3 is 15 residues long. V shed 0 bases and J shed 2 bases, with 7 bases lying between them. This CDR3 is CASSLWRTTNEKLFF. As DNA, the CDR3 is TGTGCCAGCAGTTTATGGAGGACTACTAATGAAAAACTGTTTTTT.

The chain recombines TRBV5-4 with TRBJ1-4; 9 nucleotides align to TRBD1. Germline CDR1 is SGHNT and CDR2 is YYREEE (reference sequence). J lost 5 bases, V lost 4 bases, and 3 bases had no gene match. The CDR3 sequence is 14 residues long. CDR3 amino acids: CASSTGTGNEKLFF. CDR3 nucleotides: TGTGCCAGCAGCACCGGGACAGGGAATGAAAAACTGTTTTTT. The full variable domain, in which reference TRBV5-4 and TRBJ1-4 provide the parts outside the CDR3, is ETGVTQSPTHLIKTRGQQVTLRCSSQSGHNTVSWYQQALGQGPQFIFQYYREEENGRGNFPPRFSGLQFPNYSSELNVNALELDDSALYLCASSTGTGNEKLFFGSGTQLSVL.

The rearrangement uses TRBV7-9 and TRBJ2-1; a weak D match, TRBD2 (5 bases). Deletions cut 7 bases from V and 5 bases from J, with 15 bases between. CDR1 SEHNR and CDR2 FQNEAQ come from the germline V gene (reference sequence). This CDR3 has 14 amino acids. In DNA form, the CDR3 reads TGTGCCAGCACCCGGGGAGAGGTGAACAATGAGCAGTTCTTC. Its protein is CASTRGEVNNEQFF.

This clone was observed a few times. J is TRBJ1-2 and V is TRBV11-2; 10 bases align to TRBD1. The V segment lost 7 bases and the J segment 3 bases; nucleotides outside the gene matches: 5. Looked up from germline, CDR1 is SGHAT and CDR2 is FQNNGV. This CDR3 is built from 14 residues. In nucleotides, the CDR3 is TGTGCCAGCACCATCGGGACAGGGGACTATGGCTACACCTTC. This gives the protein CASTIGTGDYGYTF.

The V and J genes are TRBV7-9 and TRBJ2-7, with TRBD1 matching 8 bases. CDR1 and CDR2 (germline): SEHNR, FQNEAQ (reference sequence). This CDR3 region has 13 residues. Trimming took 2 bases from V and 5 from J; bases not matched to a gene: 2. The CDR3 DNA is TGTGCCAGCAGCTTACAGGGGGCCCACGAGCAGTACTTC. Encoded protein: CASSLQGAHEQYF.

This clone has only one observation. The chain recombines TRBV25-1 with TRBJ2-1; TRBD2 matches at 9 bases. CDR1 and CDR2 from the germline V gene are MGHDK and SYGVNS. The CDR3 consists of 17 residues. Germline trimming cut 7 bases from V and 6 bases from J; bases unmatched to any gene: 16. The CDR3 region is CASTRVVVAGVSNEQFF. The DNA for the CDR3 is TGTGCCAGCACCAGAGTGGTAGTAGCGGGAGTTTCCAATGAGCAGTTCTTC. The full variable domain, in which reference TRBV25-1 and TRBJ2-1 provide the parts outside the CDR3, is EADIYQTPRYLVIGTGKKITLECSQTMGHDKMYWYQQDPGMELHLIHYSYGVNSTEKGDLSSESTVSRIRTEHFPLTLESARPSHTSQYLCASTRVVVAGVSNEQFFGPGTRLTVL.

The chain joins TRBV27 to TRBJ2-7, with 7 bases fitting TRBD1. Trimming cost V 5 bases and J 3 bases; bases outside gene matches: 7. The V gene's germline CDR1 is MNHEY and CDR2 SMNVEV (reference sequence). The CDR3 loop spans 14 amino acids. CDR3 nucleotides: TGTGCCAGCAGTCCAAGACAGGGTGTCTACGAGCAGTACTTC. Protein: CASSPRQGVYEQYF.

The rearrangement joins TRBV5-5 to TRBJ2-7; TRBD1 matches at 8 bases. Per the germline V gene, CDR1 is SGHKS and CDR2 is YYEKEE (reference sequence). This CDR3 is 15 amino acids long. The junction had 4 bases not matched to a gene; V was cut back by 0 bases and J by 2 bases. CDR3 DNA sequence: TGTGCCAGCAGCTTGGAAGGGACAGGCGCCTACGAGCAGTACTTC. Translating gives CASSLEGTGAYEQYF.

This chain connects TRBV5-1 to TRBJ1-1; maybe TRBD1 (6 bases). Per the germline V gene, CDR1 is SGHRS and CDR2 is YFSETQ. V lost 0 bases, J lost 4 bases, and 16 bases lay in between. The CDR3 spans 16 residues. The CDR3 loop reads CASSLAPTGGATEAFF. The CDR3 nucleotides read TGCGCCAGCAGCTTGGCCCCGACAGGAGGAGCCACTGAAGCTTTCTTT.

V gene TRBV5-4 combines with J gene TRBJ2-7; D unclear. V lost 3 bases to trimming and J lost 4 bases, with 5 bases between them. The length of the CDR3 is 11 residues. Per germline, CDR1 SGHNT and CDR2 YYREEE (reference sequence). The CDR3 DNA follows: TGTGCCAGCAGCTCAGATTACGAGCAGTACTTC. Its protein product is CASSSDYEQYF.

On this clone: The conserved phenylalanine or tryptophan normally closing the CDR3 is absent here, so this likely arose from a read error. The chain has TRBV30 and TRBJ1-5; the match to TRBD1 covers 9 bases. Germline V lookup: CDR1 GTSNPN, CDR2 SVGIG (reference sequence). V shed 3 bases and J 3 bases; nucleotides not matched to a gene: 12. The CDR3 extends over 17 amino acids. CDR3: CAWSPRQGGTFNQPQHV. CDR3 DNA: TGTGCCTGGAGCCCTAGACAGGGGGGAACTTTCAATCAGCCCCAGCATGTT.

This chain connects TRBV7-9 to TRBJ2-5; the D gene is possibly TRBD2 (7 bases). The CDR3 length is 14 residues. The V and J ends lost 5 bases and 5 bases respectively, with 15 bases between them. Looked up from germline, CDR1 is SEHNR and CDR2 is FQNEAQ (reference sequence). The CDR3 loop reads CASSTPQGGETQYF. As DNA, the CDR3 is TGTGCCAGCAGCACCCCACAGGGAGGGGAGACCCAGTACTTC.

The chain carries TRBV10-3 and TRBJ1-1; D unresolved. The CDR3 runs to 13 residues. The V gene lost 4 bases and the J gene lost 6 bases, with 12 bases spanning the gap. Germline-derived CDR1 and CDR2 are ENHRY and SYGVKD. The CDR3 bases are TGTGCCATCAGTGCATACAGTAAGTCTGAAGCTTTCTTT. This sequence encodes CAISAYSKSEAFF.

The DNA of the CDR3 is TGCGCCAGCAGCTTGGGAGCGGCATCCTACGAGCAGTACTTC. It translates to CASSLGAASYEQYF. The chain combines TRBV5-1 with TRBJ2-7, with D maybe TRBD2 (5 bases). The CDR3 extends over 14 amino acids. Germline values: CDR1 SGHRS, CDR2 YFSETQ. With 0 bases removed from V and 1 base from J, the gap between germline ends came to 8 bases.

This clone occurred a few times. The chain combines TRBV27 with TRBJ2-3; TRBD1 is a possible D gene (6 bases). Germline V gene sequence: CDR1 MNHEY, CDR2 SMNVEV (reference sequence). CDR3 length: 22 amino acids. Trimming cost V 0 bases and J 2 bases, with 30 bases left between them. In nucleotides, the CDR3 is TGTGCCAGCAGTTTATCTTCTCATTCCGGACTTTCCTATTGGGGGCCCACAGATACGCAGTATTTT. Encoded protein: CASSLSSHSGLSYWGPTDTQYF.

The chain joins TRBV18 to TRBJ1-3, with 8 bases matching TRBD1. The V and J ends lost 4 bases and 0 bases, in that order; junction bases with no gene match: 5. CDR3 size: 16 residues. Germline V gives CDR1 KGHSH, CDR2 LQKENI. The chain's CDR3 is CASSHGQGISGNTIYF. CDR3 in DNA: TGTGCCAGCTCACACGGACAGGGCATCTCTGGAAACACCATATATTTT.